This T cell receptor (beta chain) is drawn from a study of cytomegalovirus exposure and HLA in healthy donors. Findings and limits, study-wide: There were several of the most significant clusters that appeared linked to common viral pathogens in a later analysis.

This clone was detected a few times. Its antigen is as yet unknown. Germline-derived CDR1 and CDR2 are MDHEN and SYDVKM. V lost 6 bases, J lost 4 bases, and 18 bases lay in between. The CDR3 sequence is 15 residues long. With 60 Vbeta and 13 Jbeta primers, the PCR was carried out. In the original workflow: As a later analysis found, there were 80 million to 90 million unique TCR beta chains, of which some 10 million were shared. Produced via immunoSEQ multiplex PCR; TCRdb's table is partial and in-frame only. The V and J calls and clone size are taken from that table; D and trimming were inferred from the DNA. The sample lists around 110,000 clones; about 79% were seen once.

The sequence was obtained from a woman aged 18-35 years in good health and CMV-seropositive. Sequencing input: PBMCs. The rearrangement joins TRBV28 to TRBJ1-2; the D gene is possibly TRBD1 (5 bases). This CDR3 is CASSHRAGLLYGYTF. CDR3 nucleotides: TGTGCCAGCAGCCATAGAGCGGGGCTTCTCTATGGCTACACCTTC.